These 19 T cell receptor beta chains were all obtained from the same sample, sequenced in a study of T cells in Graves' hyperthyroidism and ophthalmopathy. From RNA transcripts, TCR beta CDR3 regions were amplified. First-round RT-PCR targeting the TCR CDR3 was performed with the HTBI primer set. TCRdb re-called the multiplex PCR reads through MiXCR, storing one row per CDR3 protein. Of around 580,000 distinct CDR3 sequences in the sample, around 46% were seen once. Sequencing was carried out using peripheral blood or thyroid tissue (not recorded which). These receptor sequences come from a woman aged 18-29 years with Graves' hyperthyroidism.

The chain links TRBV19 to TRBJ1-3; a possible D gene is TRBD1 (5 bases). The V gene's germline CDR1 is LNHDA and CDR2 SQIVND (reference sequence). The V and J ends lost 4 bases and 5 bases respectively, with 6 bases between them. The CDR3 spans 12 residues. CDR3 bases: TGTGCCAGTAGTAGGGGGAGAAACACCATATATTTT. Translated: CASSRGRNTIYF.

This clonotype was seen repeatedly, ten times or more. The chain recombines TRBV29-1 with TRBJ2-7; the match to TRBD2 covers 12 bases. This CDR3 has 13 residues. V lost 7 bases to trimming and J lost 7 bases; unmatched junction nucleotides: 8. Germline assignment: CDR1 SQVTM and CDR2 ANQGSEA. CDR3 nucleotide sequence: TGCAGCGGGCAGGGACTAGCGGGCGGGGAGCAGTACTTC. Protein product: CSGQGLAGGEQYF.

This clonotype was recorded many times. This sequence joins TRBV20-1 and TRBJ2-2; unclear D gene. V dropped 3 bases and J dropped 5 bases, with 10 bases sitting between them. The CDR3 loop spans 13 amino acids. Germline V lookup: CDR1 DFQATT, CDR2 SNEGSKA (reference sequence). The CDR3, as DNA: TGCAGTGCTAGTTCGGCACCGACCGGGGAGCTGTTTTTT. Amino acids: CSASSAPTGELFF.

This clonotype was detected ten times or more. V is TRBV2 and J is TRBJ2-2; no reliable D call. The CDR3 has 13 residues. The V and J ends lost 3 bases and 10 bases respectively, with 12 bases between them. Germline V CDR1 and CDR2: SNHLY, FYNNEI. CDR3 sequence (DNA): TGTGCCAGCAGTGAGGCCCCGCGCCTGGAGCTGTTTTTT. Its translation: CASSEAPRLELFF. Drawing the rest from reference TRBV2 and TRBJ2-2, the complete variable domain is EPEVTQTPSHQVTQMGQEVILRCVPISNHLYFYWYRQILGQKVEFLVSFYNNEISEKSEIFDDQFSVERPDGSNFTLKIRSTKLEDSAMYFCASSEAPRLELFFGEGSRLTVL.

This sequence joins TRBV2 and TRBJ1-1, with 8 bases that match TRBD1. The V gene end was trimmed by 3 bases and the J gene end by 8 bases; junction bases not matched to a gene: 8. The CDR3 spans 14 residues. The germline CDR1 and CDR2 sequences are SNHLY and FYNNEI. The CDR3 sequence is CASSDLERTGEAFF. As DNA, the CDR3 is TGTGCCAGCAGTGATTTAGAGCGGACAGGGGAAGCTTTCTTT.

This clonotype was detected ten times or more. Written as DNA, the CDR3 is TGTGCCAGCGCAAAGGTGGGAGTCGCCCCCTACGAGCAGTACTTC. Its protein product is CASAKVGVAPYEQYF. J is TRBJ2-7 and V is TRBV7-9, with D possibly being TRBD2 (5 bases). CDR3 length: 15 amino acids. Deletions cut 8 bases from V and 2 bases from J, with 19 bases between. The germline CDR1 and CDR2 sequences are SEHNR and FQNEAQ (reference sequence). Filled out from reference TRBV7-9 and TRBJ2-7, the complete variable domain reads DTGVSQNPRHKITKRGQNVTFRCDPISEHNRLYWYRQTLGQGPEFLTYFQNEAQLEKSRLLSDRFSAERPKGSFSTLEIQRTEQGDSAMYLCASAKVGVAPYEQYFGPGTRLTVT.

The table lists this clonotype with many counts. The chain has TRBV10-3 and TRBJ1-1; a possible D gene is TRBD1 (5 bases). CDR1 is ENHRY, CDR2 SYGVKD, per germline. The CDR3 runs to 16 residues. Trimming pared 3 bases from V and 7 bases from J, leaving 21 bases between. The CDR3 sequence is CAISEYGPGPSVEAFF. In DNA, the CDR3 is TGTGCCATCAGTGAATACGGGCCAGGGCCGTCAGTTGAAGCTTTCTTT.

This clonotype appeared many times. This chain uses TRBV20-1 with TRBJ2-5; TRBD1 or TRBD2 may be the D gene (5 bases each). Germline CDR1 reads DFQATT; CDR2 reads SNEGSKA (reference sequence). There are 13 residues in the CDR3. Trimming cost V 7 bases and J 4 bases, with 16 bases left between them. In DNA form, the CDR3 reads TGCAGTGTGACCGTCCGGGACCCAGAGACCCAGTACTTC. Its protein is CSVTVRDPETQYF.

This chain links TRBV20-1 with TRBJ2-2; a possible D gene is TRBD2 (6 bases). Germline values: CDR1 DFQATT, CDR2 SNEGSKA (reference sequence). The V end lost 0 bases, the J end lost 0 bases, and 11 bases lay between the germline ends. This CDR3 contains 16 residues. In DNA form, the CDR3 reads TGCAGTGCTAGAGATCCAAGCGGGCCGAACACCGGGGAGCTGTTTTTT. Translation: CSARDPSGPNTGELFF.

The table lists this clonotype with many counts. The gene calls are TRBV7-9 and TRBJ1-1, with 7 bases lining up with TRBD1. With V trimmed by 6 bases and J by 6 bases, 13 bases remained unmatched. CDR1 and CDR2 (germline): SEHNR, FQNEAQ (reference sequence). The CDR3 covers 15 residues. The CDR3 sequence is CASRAGLQGSPEAFF. The DNA of the CDR3 is TGTGCCAGCAGGGCCGGATTACAGGGGAGCCCTGAAGCTTTCTTT. Drawing the rest from reference TRBV7-9 and TRBJ1-1, the complete variable domain is DTGVSQNPRHKITKRGQNVTFRCDPISEHNRLYWYRQTLGQGPEFLTYFQNEAQLEKSRLLSDRFSAERPKGSFSTLEIQRTEQGDSAMYLCASRAGLQGSPEAFFGQGTRLTVV.

The chain uses TRBV2 and TRBJ1-2, with no clear D. The V gene's germline CDR1 is SNHLY and CDR2 FYNNEI. Deletions cut 4 bases from V and 7 bases from J, with 4 bases between. CDR3 size: 10 residues. CDR3 coding DNA: TGTGCCAGCAGTGCCGCTGGCTACACCTTC. This translates into CASSAAGYTF.

Only a few counts were recorded for this clonotype. The CDR3 DNA reads as TGTGCCAGCAGGTTATTGGAAAGCCAAGGAGGCTACACTGAAGCTTTCTTT. Protein product: CASRLLESQGGYTEAFF. The rearrangement joins TRBV2 to TRBJ1-1; D not resolved. This CDR3 has 17 amino acids. The V gene lost 6 bases and the J gene lost 3 bases, with 23 bases spanning the gap. Looked up from germline, CDR1 is SNHLY and CDR2 is FYNNEI.

This clonotype was observed many times. The rearrangement links TRBV2 to TRBJ1-5, with a weak D call TRBD1 (6 bases). This CDR3 contains 19 residues. Germline CDR1 reads SNHLY; CDR2 reads FYNNEI. Trimming pared 4 bases from V and 2 bases from J, leaving 24 bases between. The CDR3 coding sequence is TGTGCCAGCAGTGGGGCAATTAGAGGGGGGGAAAGTGGCAATCAGCCCCAGCATTTT. As protein: CASSGAIRGGESGNQPQHF.

This clonotype was detected many times. This chain links TRBV20-1 with TRBJ1-1; the D gene is possibly TRBD1 (5 bases). CDR1 is DFQATT, CDR2 SNEGSKA, per germline (reference sequence). V was trimmed by 6 bases and J by 0 bases, leaving 14 bases between them. The CDR3 loop spans 14 amino acids. The CDR3 reads CSAQPGGMNTEAFF. The CDR3 DNA follows: TGCAGTGCCCAACCTGGGGGGATGAACACTGAAGCTTTCTTT.

This clonotype showed up many times. The chain is built from TRBV7-8 and TRBJ1-1; no clear D gene. Trimming pared 1 base from V and 2 bases from J, leaving 8 bases between. Germline CDR1 SGHVS, CDR2 FQNEAQ. The CDR3 length is 14 residues. The CDR3 bases are TGTGCCAGCAGCTTAGTTCTCTTCAACACTGAAGCTTTCTTT. Translated, it gives CASSLVLFNTEAFF.

The J gene is TRBJ2-7, the V gene TRBV19; unclear D gene. The V end was cut by 8 bases, the J end by 2 bases, with 7 bases between. The germline gives CDR1 LNHDA, CDR2 SQIVND (reference sequence). The CDR3 consists of 11 residues. This chain's CDR3 is CASVRAYEQYF. In nucleotides, the CDR3 is TGTGCCAGTGTCCGGGCCTACGAGCAGTACTTC.

This clonotype was counted ten times or more. V usage is TRBV4-1 and J usage is TRBJ2-7, with D unclear. Trimming cost V 1 base and J 6 bases, with 16 bases left between them. Germline lookup yields CDR1 MGHRA and CDR2 YSYEKL. CDR3 length: 15 residues. The CDR3 is CASSQVVTSSSEQYF. CDR3 coding DNA: TGCGCCAGCAGCCAAGTGGTGACAAGCTCTTCCGAGCAGTACTTC.

This clonotype was observed at least ten times. The V gene is TRBV2, the J gene TRBJ1-3, with D unclear. Looked up from germline, CDR1 is SNHLY and CDR2 is FYNNEI. This CDR3 contains 14 residues. The germline V and J ends were trimmed by 5 bases and 0 bases, with 8 bases remaining between them. CDR3 bases: TGTGCCAGCAGTAGGACGGGCTCTGGAAACACCATATATTTT. Encoded protein: CASSRTGSGNTIYF.

Ten or more counts support this clonotype. This chain links TRBV29-1 with TRBJ2-5; D not certain. Trimming pared 4 bases from V and 2 bases from J, leaving 5 bases between. CDR3 size: 11 residues. CDR1 and CDR2 (germline): SQVTM, ANQGSEA. CDR3 nucleotides: TGCAGCGTTGTGCAGCAAGAGACCCAGTACTTC. Its protein product is CSVVQQETQYF.